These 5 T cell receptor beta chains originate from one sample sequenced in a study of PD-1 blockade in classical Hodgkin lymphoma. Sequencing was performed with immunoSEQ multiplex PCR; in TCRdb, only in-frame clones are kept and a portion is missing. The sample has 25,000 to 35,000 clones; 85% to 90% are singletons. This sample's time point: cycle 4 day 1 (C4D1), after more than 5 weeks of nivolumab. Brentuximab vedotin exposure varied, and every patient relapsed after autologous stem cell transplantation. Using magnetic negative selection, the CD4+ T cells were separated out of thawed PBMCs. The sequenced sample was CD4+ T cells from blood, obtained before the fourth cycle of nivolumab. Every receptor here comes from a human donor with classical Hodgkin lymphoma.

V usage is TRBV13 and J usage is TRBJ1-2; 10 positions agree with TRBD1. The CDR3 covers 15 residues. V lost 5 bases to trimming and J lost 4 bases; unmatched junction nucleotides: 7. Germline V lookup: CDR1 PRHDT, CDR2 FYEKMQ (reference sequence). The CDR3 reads CASSPVRTGGYGYTF. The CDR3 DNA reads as TGTGCCAGCAGCCCCGTTCGGACAGGGGGCTATGGCTACACCTTC.

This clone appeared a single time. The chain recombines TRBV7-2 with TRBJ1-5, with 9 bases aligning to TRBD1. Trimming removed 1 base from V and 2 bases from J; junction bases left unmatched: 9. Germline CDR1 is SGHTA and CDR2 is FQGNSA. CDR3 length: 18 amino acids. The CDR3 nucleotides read TGTGCCAGCAGCTTAGAGCCGCCGGGGGACAGGGGCAATCAGCCCCAGCATTTT. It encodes CASSLEPPGDRGNQPQHF.

The CDR3 DNA reads TGTGCCAGCAGCCCAAGGAATGCAACTCAAGAGACCCAGTACTTC. It codes for CASSPRNATQETQYF. The chain carries TRBV7-9 and TRBJ2-5; D gene uncertain. The CDR3 is 15 amino acids. From germline, CDR1 is SEHNR and CDR2 FQNEAQ (reference sequence). Trimming stripped 5 bases from V and 2 bases from J, with 15 bases between.

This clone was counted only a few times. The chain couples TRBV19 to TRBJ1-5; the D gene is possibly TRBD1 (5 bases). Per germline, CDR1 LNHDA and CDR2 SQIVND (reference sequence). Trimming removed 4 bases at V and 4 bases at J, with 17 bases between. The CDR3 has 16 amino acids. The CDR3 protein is CASSTVSGIANQPQHF. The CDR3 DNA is TGTGCCAGTAGTACGGTGTCAGGGATAGCGAATCAGCCCCAGCATTTT.

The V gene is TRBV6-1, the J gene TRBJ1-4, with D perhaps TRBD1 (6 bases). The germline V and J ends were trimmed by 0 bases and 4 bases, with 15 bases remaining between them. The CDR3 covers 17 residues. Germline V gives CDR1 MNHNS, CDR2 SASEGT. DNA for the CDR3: TGTGCCAGCAGTGAAGCATTTAGGACAGCTTATAATGAAAAACTGTTTTTT. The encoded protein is CASSEAFRTAYNEKLFF.